One TCR beta chain is described in this entry. The data derive from a study of blood T cells in healthy people across ages. With a J-beta primer mix and a sample-barcoded 5' primer, a second PCR ran about 7 to 11 cycles. TCRdb re-analysed the 5' RACE reads in MiXCR, keeping a single row per CDR3 protein. The sample carries 1.5 million to 2 million distinct CDR3 sequences, around half recorded once. Trimming took 4 bases from V and 6 from J, leaving 13 bases between them. This CDR3 region has 15 residues. Germline V gene sequence: CDR1 SGHTA, CDR2 FQGNSA. The source material was blood. The chain carries TRBV7-2 and TRBJ1-6; D may be TRBD1 (5 bases). The clonotype was recovered from a woman between 40 and 55 years old in good health. The CDR3 sequence: CASSSSGQGNSPLHF. Written as DNA, the CDR3 is TGTGCCAGCAGCTCAAGCGGGCAGGGTAATTCACCCCTCCACTTT. The full variable domain, in which reference TRBV7-2 and TRBJ1-6 provide the parts outside the CDR3, is GAGVSQSPSNKVTEKGKDVELRCDPISGHTALYWYRQSLGQGLEFLIYFQGNSAPDKSGLPSDRFSAERTGGSVSTLTIQRTQQEDSAVYLCASSSSGQGNSPLHFGNGTRLTVT.